These 8 T cell receptor beta chains came from one sample sequenced in a study of cytomegalovirus exposure and HLA in healthy donors. PCR was performed using 60 Vbeta and 13 Jbeta primers. Here immunoSEQ multiplex PCR was the method, and the copy in TCRdb shows in-frame clones only, minus some. The sample consists of 150,000 to 200,000 clones, approximately 81% of them appearing once. Sequences were obtained from PBMCs. These receptors were obtained from a woman between 18 and 30 years old in good health and CMV-seropositive.

This clone has a count of ten or more. The chain has TRBV6-1 and TRBJ1-4, with TRBD1 matching 9 bases. The CDR3 totals 14 residues. In germline, CDR1 is MNHNS, CDR2 SASEGT. After removal of 3 bases from V and 8 bases from J, the junction contained 4 bases not matched to a gene. The CDR3 reads CASSEGQGPEKLFF. CDR3 coding DNA: TGTGCCAGCAGTGAGGGACAGGGACCAGAAAAACTGTTTTTT.

The chain combines TRBV13 with TRBJ2-1; 8 bases fit TRBD2. The CDR3 is made up of 14 amino acids. The J segment lost 9 bases and the V segment lost 3 bases, leaving 7 bases of the junction unmatched. Germline V gene sequence: CDR1 PRHDT, CDR2 FYEKMQ (reference sequence). Here the CDR3 reads CASSFGTSRGEQFF. CDR3 bases: TGTGCCAGCAGCTTTGGGACTAGTCGTGGTGAGCAGTTCTTC.

This sequence joins TRBV25-1 and TRBJ2-7; no definite D call. V was clipped by 1 base and J by 3 bases, with 13 bases between them. The germline V gene encodes CDR1 MGHDK and CDR2 SYGVNS. The CDR3 sequence is 15 residues long. CDR3 sequence (DNA): TGTGCCAGCAGTGAATCTAGAGAACCACACTACGAGCAGTACTTC. This sequence encodes CASSESREPHYEQYF.

As for this clone: The junction departs from germline at one end; a sequencing error may be responsible. The chain joins TRBV7-9 to TRBJ2-5; TRBD1 matches at 11 bases. This CDR3 has 15 residues. Germline V lookup: CDR1 SEHNR, CDR2 FQNEAQ (reference sequence). In nucleotides, the CDR3 is TGTTCCAGCGGGCGGCGGACAGGGGGCGGGGAGACCCAGTACTTC. This encodes CSSGRRTGGGETQYF.

This chain connects TRBV2 to TRBJ2-5; 15 bases match TRBD2. V was clipped by 7 bases and J by 4 bases; unmatched bases: 10. The CDR3 has 17 residues. Germline V lookup: CDR1 SNHLY, CDR2 FYNNEI. The CDR3, as DNA: TGTGCCAGCACCCGACTCGGGACTAGCGGGGGGTTAGAGACCCAGTACTTC. Amino acids: CASTRLGTSGGLETQYF.

A note on this clone: Other nucleotide sequences from this sample produce the same CDR3. The rearrangement uses TRBV7-9 and TRBJ2-7, with 11 bases lining up with TRBD2. The CDR3 is 14 residues long. The J segment lost 2 bases and the V segment lost 3 bases, leaving 0 bases of the junction unmatched. CDR1 SEHNR and CDR2 FQNEAQ come from the germline V gene (reference sequence). The CDR3 DNA reads as TGTGCCAGCAGCTTTAGCGGGGGGGCCTACGAGCAGTACTTC. Its protein is CASSFSGGAYEQYF.

This clone has just a few counts. The V and J genes are TRBV10-3 and TRBJ1-2; D may be TRBD1 (6 bases). The V end lost 6 bases, the J end lost 2 bases, and 10 bases lay between the germline ends. The germline V gene has CDR1 ENHRY and CDR2 SYGVKD. The CDR3 is 13 amino acids. DNA of the CDR3: TGTGCCATCAGCTCCGACAGGAACTATGGCTACACCTTC. Protein sequence: CAISSDRNYGYTF.

This rearrangement joins TRBV6-5 to TRBJ2-7; D is perhaps TRBD2 (5 bases). Germline assignment: CDR1 MNHEY and CDR2 SVGAGI. The V and J ends lost 0 bases and 11 bases respectively, with 11 bases between them. CDR3 size: 12 residues. CDR3 nucleotides: TGTGCCAGCAGTTACTCCGTCCGAGCGGAGTACTTC. It specifies CASSYSVRAEYF.